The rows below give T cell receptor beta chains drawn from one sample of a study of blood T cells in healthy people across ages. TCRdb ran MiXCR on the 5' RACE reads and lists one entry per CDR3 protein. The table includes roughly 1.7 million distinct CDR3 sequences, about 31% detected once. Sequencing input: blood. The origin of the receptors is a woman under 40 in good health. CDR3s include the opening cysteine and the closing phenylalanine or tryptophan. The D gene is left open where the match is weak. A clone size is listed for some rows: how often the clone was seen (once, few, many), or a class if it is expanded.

CDR3 protein: CATSRDVRASGTDTQYF
CDR3 DNA: TGTGCCACCAGCAGAGATGTTCGGGCTAGCGGCACAGATACGCAGTATTTT
J gene: TRBJ2-3
D gene: .
clone size: few
CDR3 length: 17
V gene: TRBV15

CDR3 protein: CSASIIYNEQFF
CDR3 DNA: TGCAGTGCTAGTATAATATACAATGAGCAGTTCTTC
J gene: TRBJ2-1
D gene: .
clone size: many
CDR3 length: 12
V gene: TRBV20-1

CDR3 protein: CRAEHSDTEAFF
CDR3 DNA: TGCAGGGCCGAGCATTCGGACACTGAAGCTTTCTTT
J gene: TRBJ1-1
D gene: .
clone size: .
CDR3 length: 12
V gene: TRBV20-1

CDR3 protein: CASSLSNLGYYGYTF
CDR3 DNA: TGTGCCAGCAGTTTATCGAATTTAGGGTACTATGGCTACACCTTC
J gene: TRBJ1-2
D gene: .
clone size: .
CDR3 length: 15
V gene: TRBV27

CDR3 protein: CASSQTSGVETQYF
CDR3 DNA: TGTGCCAGCAGCCAGACTAGCGGCGTGGAGACCCAGTACTTC
J gene: TRBJ2-5
D gene: TRBD2
clone size: .
CDR3 length: 14
V gene: TRBV7-9

CDR3 protein: CASRLSSSYNSPLHF
CDR3 DNA: TGTGCCAGCAGACTCTCGAGCTCCTATAATTCACCCCTCCACTTT
J gene: TRBJ1-6
D gene: .
clone size: few
CDR3 length: 15
V gene: TRBV6-1

CDR3 protein: CSAMEGWLHNEQFF
CDR3 DNA: TGCAGTGCTATGGAGGGGTGGCTCCACAATGAGCAGTTCTTC
J gene: TRBJ2-1
D gene: .
clone size: few
CDR3 length: 14
V gene: TRBV20-1

CDR3 protein: CASSETSYEQYF
CDR3 DNA: TGTGCCAGCAGTGAAACCTCCTACGAGCAGTACTTC
J gene: TRBJ2-7
D gene: .
clone size: many
CDR3 length: 12
V gene: TRBV6-1

CDR3 protein: CASSPSPSSYNEQFF
CDR3 DNA: TGTGCCAGCAGTCCTAGCCCTAGCTCCTACAATGAGCAGTTCTTC
J gene: TRBJ2-1
D gene: .
clone size: many
CDR3 length: 15
V gene: TRBV9

CDR3 protein: CASSHNPSKAFF
CDR3 DNA: TGTGCCAGCAGCCACAATCCGTCGAAAGCTTTCTTT
J gene: TRBJ1-1
D gene: .
clone size: .
CDR3 length: 12
V gene: TRBV3-1

CDR3 protein: CASSGTSGFYNEQYF
CDR3 DNA: TGTGCCAGCAGTGGGACTAGCGGGTTTTACAATGAGCAGTACTTC
J gene: TRBJ2-7
D gene: TRBD2
clone size: .
CDR3 length: 15
V gene: TRBV2

CDR3 protein: CSSGLAGVSDTQYF
CDR3 DNA: TGCAGCTCCGGACTAGCGGGAGTGTCAGATACGCAGTATTTT
J gene: TRBJ2-3
D gene: TRBD2
clone size: many
CDR3 length: 14
V gene: TRBV29-1

CDR3 protein: CARSPGVRRSSYNEQFF
CDR3 DNA: TGTGCCCGCAGCCCGGGGGTGAGACGGAGCTCCTACAATGAGCAGTTCTTC
J gene: TRBJ2-1
D gene: .
clone size: once
CDR3 length: 17
V gene: TRBV4-2

CDR3 protein: CASRIPDTQYF
CDR3 DNA: TGTGCCAGCAGAATACCAGATACGCAGTATTTT
J gene: TRBJ2-3
D gene: .
clone size: few
CDR3 length: 11
V gene: TRBV2

CDR3 protein: CASRTRKEAFF
CDR3 DNA: TGTGCCAGCAGAACCCGGAAGGAAGCTTTCTTT
J gene: TRBJ1-1
D gene: .
clone size: .
CDR3 length: 11
V gene: TRBV27

CDR3 protein: CSVAGTGRPDTQYF
CDR3 DNA: TGCAGTGTCGCCGGGACAGGGCGACCAGATACGCAGTATTTT
J gene: TRBJ2-3
D gene: TRBD1
clone size: .
CDR3 length: 14
V gene: TRBV20-1

CDR3 protein: CASSPRFQGGETQYF
CDR3 DNA: TGCGCCAGCAGCCCCCGGTTCCAGGGTGGGGAGACCCAGTACTTC
J gene: TRBJ2-5
D gene: .
clone size: few
CDR3 length: 15
V gene: TRBV4-1

CDR3 protein: CASSFRISYNEQFF
CDR3 DNA: TGTGCCAGCAGTTTTAGGATCTCATACAATGAGCAGTTCTTC
J gene: TRBJ2-1
D gene: .
clone size: few
CDR3 length: 14
V gene: TRBV27

CDR3 protein: CVSSPLGTGRHNEQFF
CDR3 DNA: TGTGTCAGCTCACCACTCGGGACAGGGAGGCACAATGAGCAGTTCTTC
J gene: TRBJ2-1
D gene: TRBD1
clone size: .
CDR3 length: 16
V gene: TRBV18

CDR3 protein: CASSPTGGSGEQYF
CDR3 DNA: TGTGCCAGCAGTCCGACGGGTGGGAGTGGCGAGCAGTACTTC
J gene: TRBJ2-7
D gene: .
clone size: .
CDR3 length: 14
V gene: TRBV6-1

CDR3 protein: CSATSSGRAEIKETQYF
CDR3 DNA: TGCAGTGCGACATCTAGCGGGAGGGCCGAGATAAAAGAGACCCAGTACTTC
J gene: TRBJ2-5
D gene: TRBD2
clone size: .
CDR3 length: 17
V gene: TRBV20-1

CDR3 protein: CASSLKGTLPHEQFF
CDR3 DNA: TGTGCCAGCAGCCTGAAAGGGACACTCCCCCATGAGCAGTTCTTC
J gene: TRBJ2-1
D gene: .
clone size: .
CDR3 length: 15
V gene: TRBV13

CDR3 protein: CASSVTVGEAFF
CDR3 DNA: TGTGCCAGCAGCGTTACTGTCGGTGAAGCTTTCTTT
J gene: TRBJ1-1
D gene: .
clone size: few
CDR3 length: 12
V gene: TRBV7-9

CDR3 protein: CASSQDWTSGYNEQFF
CDR3 DNA: TGTGCCAGCAGCCAAGATTGGACTAGCGGATACAATGAGCAGTTCTTC
J gene: TRBJ2-1
D gene: TRBD2
clone size: many
CDR3 length: 16
V gene: TRBV4-2

CDR3 protein: CASSPPAHGATNEKLFF
CDR3 DNA: TGTGCCAGCAGTCCACCCGCTCACGGTGCAACTAATGAAAAACTGTTTTTT
J gene: TRBJ1-4
D gene: .
clone size: .
CDR3 length: 17
V gene: TRBV28

CDR3 protein: CASSFEGLYYGYTF
CDR3 DNA: TGTGCCAGCAGTTTCGAGGGATTGTACTATGGCTACACCTTC
J gene: TRBJ1-2
D gene: .
clone size: few
CDR3 length: 14
V gene: TRBV28

CDR3 protein: CSASDPGGEYEQYF
CDR3 DNA: TGCAGTGCTAGTGATCCGGGAGGAGAGTACGAGCAGTACTTC
J gene: TRBJ2-7
D gene: TRBD2
clone size: few
CDR3 length: 14
V gene: TRBV20-1

CDR3 protein: CASSESSGGAWQTQYF
CDR3 DNA: TGTGCCAGCAGTGAATCGAGCGGGGGGGCCTGGCAGACCCAGTACTTC
J gene: TRBJ2-5
D gene: TRBD2
clone size: few
CDR3 length: 16
V gene: TRBV6-1

CDR3 protein: CASKPGHGPSGNEKLFF
CDR3 DNA: TGTGCCTCCAAACCGGGACACGGCCCGAGCGGTAATGAAAAACTGTTTTTT
J gene: TRBJ1-4
D gene: .
clone size: many
CDR3 length: 17
V gene: TRBV6-1